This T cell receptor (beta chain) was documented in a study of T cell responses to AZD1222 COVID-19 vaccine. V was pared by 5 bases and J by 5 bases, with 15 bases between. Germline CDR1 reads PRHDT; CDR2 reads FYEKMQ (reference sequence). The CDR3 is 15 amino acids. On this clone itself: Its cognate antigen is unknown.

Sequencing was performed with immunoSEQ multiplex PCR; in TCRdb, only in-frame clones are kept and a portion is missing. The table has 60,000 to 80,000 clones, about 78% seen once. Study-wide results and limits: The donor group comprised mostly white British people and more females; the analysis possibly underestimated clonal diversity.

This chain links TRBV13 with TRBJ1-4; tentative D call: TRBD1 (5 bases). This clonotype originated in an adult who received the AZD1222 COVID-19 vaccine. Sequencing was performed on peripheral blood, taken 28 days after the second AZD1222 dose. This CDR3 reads CASSPGGGTNEKLFF. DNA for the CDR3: TGTGCCAGCAGCCCCGGGGGGGGAACGAATGAAAAACTGTTTTTT.